The clone carrying this T cell receptor (beta chain) was seen many times. The sample comes from a study of early T cells in non-severe SARS-CoV-2 infection. Germline V lookup: CDR1 ENHRY, CDR2 SYGVKD. The CDR3 sequence is 15 residues long. Trimming took off 2 bases at V and 0 bases at J, with 10 bases between the two ends. Unique molecular identifiers were affixed to single, distinct cDNA molecules. TCRdb re-called the 5' RACE reads with MiXCR, one entry per CDR3 protein. The sample has about 81,000 distinct CDR3 sequences, 5% to 6.5% seen once. The clonotype comes from an adult who was a healthcare worker with PCR-confirmed SARS-CoV-2 infection or an uninfected control (not recorded which). The chain joins TRBV10-3 to TRBJ1-2, with D perhaps TRBD1 (6 bases). The material sequenced was whole blood. Here the CDR3 reads CAISESPGANYGYTF. For the CDR3, the DNA is TGTGCCATCAGTGAGAGTCCAGGGGCTAACTATGGCTACACCTTC.